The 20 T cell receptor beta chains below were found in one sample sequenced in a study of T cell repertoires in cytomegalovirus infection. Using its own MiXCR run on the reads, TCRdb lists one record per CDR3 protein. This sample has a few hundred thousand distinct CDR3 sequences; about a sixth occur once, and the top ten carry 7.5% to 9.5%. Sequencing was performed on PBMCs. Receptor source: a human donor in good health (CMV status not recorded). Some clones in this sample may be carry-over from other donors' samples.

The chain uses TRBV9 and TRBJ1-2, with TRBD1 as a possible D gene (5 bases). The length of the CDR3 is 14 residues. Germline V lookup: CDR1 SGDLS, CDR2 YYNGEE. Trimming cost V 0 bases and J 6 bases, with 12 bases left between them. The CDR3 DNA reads TGTGCCAGCAGCGTAGCTCCGGGGCCCGATGGCTACACCTTC. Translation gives CASSVAPGPDGYTF.

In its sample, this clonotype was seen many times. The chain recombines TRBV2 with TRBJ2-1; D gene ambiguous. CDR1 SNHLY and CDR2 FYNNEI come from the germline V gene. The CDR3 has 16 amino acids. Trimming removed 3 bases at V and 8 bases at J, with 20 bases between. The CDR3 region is CASSDLVAPNGHEQFF. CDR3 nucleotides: TGTGCCAGCAGTGATTTAGTTGCACCCAACGGACATGAGCAGTTCTTC.

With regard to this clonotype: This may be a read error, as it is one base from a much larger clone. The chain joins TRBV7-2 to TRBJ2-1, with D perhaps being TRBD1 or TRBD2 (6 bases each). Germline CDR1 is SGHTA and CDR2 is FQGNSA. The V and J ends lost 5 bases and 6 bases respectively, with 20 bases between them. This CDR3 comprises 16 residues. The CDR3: CASSHRGGNTINEQFF. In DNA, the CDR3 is TGTGCCAGCAGCCACCGAGGGGGGAATACAATCAATGAGCAGTTCTTC. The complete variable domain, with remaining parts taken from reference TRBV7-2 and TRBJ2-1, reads GAGVSQSPSNKVTEKGKDVELRCDPISGHTALYWYRQSLGQGLEFLIYFQGNSAPDKSGLPSDRFSAERTGGSVSTLTIQRTQQEDSAVYLCASSHRGGNTINEQFFGPGTRLTVL.

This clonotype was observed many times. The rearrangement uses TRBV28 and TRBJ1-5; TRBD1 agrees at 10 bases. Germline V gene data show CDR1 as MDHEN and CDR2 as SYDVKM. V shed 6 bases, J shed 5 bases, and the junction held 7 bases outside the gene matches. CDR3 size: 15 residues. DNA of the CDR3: TGTGCCAGCAGCCGGAGGACAGGGGGATATCAGCCCCAGCATTTT. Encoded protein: CASSRRTGGYQPQHF.

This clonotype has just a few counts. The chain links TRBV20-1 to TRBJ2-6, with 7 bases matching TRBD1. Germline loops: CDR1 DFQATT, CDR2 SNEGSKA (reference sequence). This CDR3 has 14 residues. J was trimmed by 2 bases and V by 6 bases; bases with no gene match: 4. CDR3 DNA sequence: TGCAGTGCCGTCGACAGGGCTGGGGCCAACGTCCTGACTTTC. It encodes CSAVDRAGANVLTF.

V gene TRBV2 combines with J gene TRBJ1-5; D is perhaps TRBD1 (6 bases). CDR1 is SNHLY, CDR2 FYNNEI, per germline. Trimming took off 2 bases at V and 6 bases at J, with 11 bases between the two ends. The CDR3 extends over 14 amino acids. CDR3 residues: CASSENRDSQPQHF. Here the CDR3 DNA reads TGTGCCAGCAGTGAAAACAGGGACTCTCAGCCCCAGCATTTT.

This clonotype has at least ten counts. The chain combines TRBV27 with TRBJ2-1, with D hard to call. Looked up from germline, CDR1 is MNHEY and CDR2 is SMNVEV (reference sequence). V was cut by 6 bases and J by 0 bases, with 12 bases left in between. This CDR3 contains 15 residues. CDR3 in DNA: TGTGCCAGCAGCAGAGCGCCTAGCTCCTACAATGAGCAGTTCTTC. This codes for CASSRAPSSYNEQFF.

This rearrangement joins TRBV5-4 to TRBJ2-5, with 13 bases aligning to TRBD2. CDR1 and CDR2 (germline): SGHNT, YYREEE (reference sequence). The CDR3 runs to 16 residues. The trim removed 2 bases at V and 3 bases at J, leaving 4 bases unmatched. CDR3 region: CASSFPGLAGKETQYF. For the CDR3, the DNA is TGTGCCAGCAGCTTCCCGGGACTAGCGGGGAAAGAGACCCAGTACTTC.

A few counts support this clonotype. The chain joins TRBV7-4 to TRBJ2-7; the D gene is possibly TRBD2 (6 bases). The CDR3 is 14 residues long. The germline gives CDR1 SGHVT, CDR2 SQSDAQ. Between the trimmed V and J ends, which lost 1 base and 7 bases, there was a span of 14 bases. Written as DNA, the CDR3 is TGTGCCAGCAGCTTAGTTGGCGGGATGCGGGAGCAGTACTTC. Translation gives CASSLVGGMREQYF.

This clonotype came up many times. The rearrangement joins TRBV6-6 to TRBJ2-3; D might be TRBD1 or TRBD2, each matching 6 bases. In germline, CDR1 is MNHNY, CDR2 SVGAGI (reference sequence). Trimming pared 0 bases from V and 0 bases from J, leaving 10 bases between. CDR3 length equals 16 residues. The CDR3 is CASSYSGGMSTDTQYF. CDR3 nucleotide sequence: TGTGCCAGCAGTTACTCGGGGGGCATGAGCACAGATACGCAGTATTTT.

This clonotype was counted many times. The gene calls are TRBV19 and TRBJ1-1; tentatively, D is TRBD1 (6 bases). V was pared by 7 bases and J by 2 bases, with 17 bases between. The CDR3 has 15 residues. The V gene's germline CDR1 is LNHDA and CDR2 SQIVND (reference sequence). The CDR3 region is CASTISGGGNTEAFF. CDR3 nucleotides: TGTGCCAGTACCATCAGCGGGGGCGGAAACACTGAAGCTTTCTTT.

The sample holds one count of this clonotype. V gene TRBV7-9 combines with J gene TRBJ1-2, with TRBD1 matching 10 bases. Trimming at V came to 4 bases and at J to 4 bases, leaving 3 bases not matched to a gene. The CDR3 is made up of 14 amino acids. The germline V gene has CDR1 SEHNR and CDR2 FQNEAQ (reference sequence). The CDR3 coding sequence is TGTGCCAGCAGCTACTGGGACAGGGGCTATGGCTACACCTTC. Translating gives CASSYWDRGYGYTF.

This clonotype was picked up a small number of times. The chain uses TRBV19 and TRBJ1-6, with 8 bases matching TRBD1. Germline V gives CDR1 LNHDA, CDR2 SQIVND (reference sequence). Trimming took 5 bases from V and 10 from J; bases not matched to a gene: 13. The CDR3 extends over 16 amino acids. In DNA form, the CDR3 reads TGTGCCAGTAGTGTCCGGGACAGGTTTGGATGGTCACCCCTCCACTTT. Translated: CASSVRDRFGWSPLHF.

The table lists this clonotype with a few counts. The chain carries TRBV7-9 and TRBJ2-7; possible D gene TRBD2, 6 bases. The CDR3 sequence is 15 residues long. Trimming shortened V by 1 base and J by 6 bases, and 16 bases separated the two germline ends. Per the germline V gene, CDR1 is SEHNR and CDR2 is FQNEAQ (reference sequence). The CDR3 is CASSLGTSRRPEQYF. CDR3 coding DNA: TGTGCCAGCAGCTTAGGTACTAGCCGGAGGCCCGAGCAGTACTTC.

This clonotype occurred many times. CDR3 nucleotide sequence: TGTGCCAGCAGCTTAGGCACAGGGAAGAACACTGAAGCTTTCTTT. Its translation is CASSLGTGKNTEAFF. The V gene is TRBV7-8, the J gene TRBJ1-1; TRBD1 is a possible D gene (6 bases). CDR1 and CDR2 from the germline V gene are SGHVS and FQNEAQ. The CDR3 spans 15 residues. Trimming pared 1 base from V and 1 base from J, leaving 10 bases between.

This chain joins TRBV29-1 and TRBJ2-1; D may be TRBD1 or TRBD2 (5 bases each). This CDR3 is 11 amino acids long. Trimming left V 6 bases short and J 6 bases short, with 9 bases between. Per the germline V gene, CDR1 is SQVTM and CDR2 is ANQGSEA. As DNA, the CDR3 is TGCAGCGTGGGGACCGGCAATGAGCAGTTCTTC. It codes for CSVGTGNEQFF.

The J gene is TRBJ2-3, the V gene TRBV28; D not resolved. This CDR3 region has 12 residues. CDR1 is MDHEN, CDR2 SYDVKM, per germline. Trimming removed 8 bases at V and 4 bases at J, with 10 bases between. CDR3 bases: TGTGCCAGCGCGTCCAGCCCAGATACGCAGTATTTT. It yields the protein CASASSPDTQYF.

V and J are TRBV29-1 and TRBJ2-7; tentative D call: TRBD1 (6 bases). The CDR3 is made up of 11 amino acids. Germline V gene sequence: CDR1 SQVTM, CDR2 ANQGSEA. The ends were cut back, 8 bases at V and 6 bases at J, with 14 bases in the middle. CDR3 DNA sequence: TGCAGCTCCGAGGGGGACGGCGAGCAGTACTTC. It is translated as CSSEGDGEQYF.

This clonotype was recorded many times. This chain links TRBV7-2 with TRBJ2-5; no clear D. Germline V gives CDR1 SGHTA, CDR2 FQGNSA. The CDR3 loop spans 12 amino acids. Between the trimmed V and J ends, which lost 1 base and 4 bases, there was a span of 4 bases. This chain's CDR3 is CASSLVLETQYF. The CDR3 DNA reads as TGTGCCAGCAGCTTAGTTCTAGAGACCCAGTACTTC.

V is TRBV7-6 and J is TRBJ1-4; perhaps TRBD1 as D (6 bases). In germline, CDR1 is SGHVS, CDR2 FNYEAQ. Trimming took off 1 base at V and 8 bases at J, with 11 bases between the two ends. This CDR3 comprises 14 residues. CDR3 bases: TGTGCCAGCAGCTTAGAGGCAGGGGTGGAAAAACTGTTTTTT. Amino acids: CASSLEAGVEKLFF.